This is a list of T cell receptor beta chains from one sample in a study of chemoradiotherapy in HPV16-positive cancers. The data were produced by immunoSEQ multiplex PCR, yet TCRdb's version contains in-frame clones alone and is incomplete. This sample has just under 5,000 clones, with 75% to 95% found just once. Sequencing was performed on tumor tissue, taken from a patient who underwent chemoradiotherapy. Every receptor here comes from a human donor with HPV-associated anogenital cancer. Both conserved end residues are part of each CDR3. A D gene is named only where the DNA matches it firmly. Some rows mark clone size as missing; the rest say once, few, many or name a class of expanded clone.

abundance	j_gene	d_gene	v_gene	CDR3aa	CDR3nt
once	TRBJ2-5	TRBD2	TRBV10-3	CAIKPEAGPKVTQYF	TGTGCCATCAAGCCAGAAGCGGGGCCAAAGGTGACCCAGTACTTC
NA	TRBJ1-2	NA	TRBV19	CASSIAVPANYGYTF	TGTGCCAGTAGTATAGCGGTACCCGCTAACTATGGCTACACCTTC
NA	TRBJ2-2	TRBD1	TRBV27	CASSPLDRGDGGELFF	TGTGCCAGCAGTCCCCTCGACAGGGGCGATGGCGGGGAGCTGTTTTTT
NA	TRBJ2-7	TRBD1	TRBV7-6	CASSQEVGQSSYEQYF	TGTGCCAGCAGCCAGGAGGTGGGACAGAGCTCCTACGAGCAGTACTTC
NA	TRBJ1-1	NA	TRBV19	CASSPYRDNTEAFF	TGTGCCAGTAGTCCTTACCGGGACAACACTGAAGCTTTCTTT
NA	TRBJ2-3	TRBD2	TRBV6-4	CASSPSGDTQYF	TGTGCCAGTTCGCCTAGCGGAGATACGCAGTATTTT
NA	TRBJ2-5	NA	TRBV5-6	CASSWNRRWETQYF	TGTGCCAGCAGCTGGAACAGGAGGTGGGAGACCCAGTACTTC
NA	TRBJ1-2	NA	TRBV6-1	CASTSNIYGYTF	TGTGCCAGCACCTCGAACATCTATGGCTACACCTTC
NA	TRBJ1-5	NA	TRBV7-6	CASSLGTGGNQPQHF	TGTGCCAGCAGCCTAGGGACTGGAGGCAATCAGCCCCAGCATTTT
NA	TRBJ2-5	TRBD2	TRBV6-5	CASRPTGGGETQYF	TGTGCCAGCAGACCTACGGGGGGAGGAGAGACCCAGTACTTC
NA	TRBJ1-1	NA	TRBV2	CASSEIGKENTEAFF	TGTGCCAGCAGTGAAATTGGGAAAGAGAACACTGAAGCTTTCTTT
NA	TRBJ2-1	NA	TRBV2	CASSGGVRGSYNEQFF	TGTGCCAGCAGTGGGGGGGTCAGGGGATCCTACAATGAGCAGTTCTTC
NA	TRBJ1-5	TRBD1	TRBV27	CASSSRTGGLNQPQHF	TGTGCCAGCAGTTCACGGACAGGCGGGCTCAATCAGCCCCAGCATTTT
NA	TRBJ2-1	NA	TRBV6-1	CASSRLDNEQFF	TGTGCCAGCAGCAGGTTGGACAATGAGCAGTTCTTC
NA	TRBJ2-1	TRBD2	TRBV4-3	CASSRTSGGSYNEQFF	TGCGCCAGCAGCCGGACTAGCGGGGGGTCTTACAATGAGCAGTTCTTC
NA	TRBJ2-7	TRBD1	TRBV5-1	CASQEQGAANEQYF	TGCGCCAGCCAAGAACAGGGGGCGGCCAACGAGCAGTACTTC
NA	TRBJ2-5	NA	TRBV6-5	CASSYQHLQETQYF	TGTGCCAGCAGTTATCAGCACCTCCAAGAGACCCAGTACTTC
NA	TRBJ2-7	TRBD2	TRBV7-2	CASSQSLRGGEQYF	TGTGCCAGCAGCCAGTCCCTGCGGGGGGGCGAGCAGTACTTC
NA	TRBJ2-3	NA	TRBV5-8	CASSFFTGLGRDTQYF	TGTGCCAGCAGCTTTTTCACCGGGCTGGGTAGAGATACGCAGTATTTT
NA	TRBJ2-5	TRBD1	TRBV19	CASSIPGTGGQKTQYF	TGTGCCAGTAGTATCCCTGGGACAGGGGGCCAAAAGACCCAGTACTTC
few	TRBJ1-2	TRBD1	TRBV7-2	CASSSPILFDRDGYTF	TGTGCCAGCAGCTCCCCGATACTGTTCGACAGGGACGGCTACACCTTC
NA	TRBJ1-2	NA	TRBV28	CASSSTASVGGYTF	TGTGCCAGCAGTAGCACCGCCTCGGTCGGCGGCTACACCTTC
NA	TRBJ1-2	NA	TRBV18	CASSPPGANYGYTF	TGTGCCAGCTCACCACCAGGAGCTAACTATGGCTACACCTTC
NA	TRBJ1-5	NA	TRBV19	CASSIVASQPQHF	TGTGCCAGTAGTATAGTGGCGAGTCAGCCCCAGCATTTT
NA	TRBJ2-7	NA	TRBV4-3	CASSQGHRSYEQYF	TGCGCCAGCAGCCAGGGACACCGCTCCTACGAGCAGTACTTC
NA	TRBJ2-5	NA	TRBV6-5	CASRRRGGYETQYF	TGTGCCAGCAGGCGACGCGGGGGCTACGAGACCCAGTACTTC
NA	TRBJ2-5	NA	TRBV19	CASSISGGGGGETQYF	TGTGCCAGTAGTATTTCAGGCGGGGGCGGAGGGGAGACCCAGTACTTC
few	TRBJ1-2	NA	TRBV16	CASSQDGGYGYTF	TGTGCCAGCAGCCAGGACGGTGGGTATGGCTACACCTTC
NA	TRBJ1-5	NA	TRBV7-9	CASSSGSYNQPQHF	TGTGCCAGCAGCTCAGGGTCGTACAATCAGCCCCAGCATTTT
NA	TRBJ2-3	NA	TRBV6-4	CASSDDGDTQYF	TGTGCCAGCAGTGATGATGGTGATACGCAGTATTTT
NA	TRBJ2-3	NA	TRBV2	CATSTGWGNTQYF	TGTGCCACCTCGACCGGGTGGGGGAATACGCAGTATTTT
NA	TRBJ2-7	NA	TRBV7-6	CASSLLSGSGSMYEQYF	TGTGCCAGCAGCTTGTTAAGTGGTTCGGGAAGTATGTACGAGCAGTACTTC
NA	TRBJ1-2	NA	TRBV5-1	CASSLGRGSANYGYTF	TGCGCCAGCAGCTTGGGTCGGGGTTCAGCTAACTATGGCTACACCTTC
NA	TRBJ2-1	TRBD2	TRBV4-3	CASSQEWTSLDEQFF	TGCGCCAGCAGCCAAGAGTGGACTAGCTTAGATGAGCAGTTCTTC
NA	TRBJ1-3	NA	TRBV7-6	CASSWTASGNTIYF	TGTGCCAGCAGCTGGACAGCCTCTGGAAACACCATATATTTT
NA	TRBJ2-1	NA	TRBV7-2	CASSQGVANYNEQFF	TGTGCCAGCAGCCAAGGGGTGGCGAACTACAATGAGCAGTTCTTC
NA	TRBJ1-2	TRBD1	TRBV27	CASSKGDRVFDGYTF	TGTGCCAGCAGCAAAGGGGACAGGGTTTTTGATGGCTACACCTTC
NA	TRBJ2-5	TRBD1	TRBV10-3	CATGQGYETQYF	TGTGCCACGGGACAGGGGTATGAGACCCAGTACTTC
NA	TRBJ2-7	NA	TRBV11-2	CASSLDAGGTYEQYF	TGTGCCAGCAGCTTAGATGCAGGGGGGACCTACGAGCAGTACTTC
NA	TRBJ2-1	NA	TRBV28	CASSRTSHTINEQFF	TGTGCCAGCAGTCGCACTAGCCATACCATCAATGAGCAGTTCTTC
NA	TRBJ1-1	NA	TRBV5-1	CASSLAGWTEAFF	TGCGCCAGCAGCTTGGCCGGTTGGACTGAAGCTTTCTTT
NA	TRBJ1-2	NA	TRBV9	CASLKGAGIKYRYTF	TGTGCCAGCCTCAAAGGGGCAGGGATAAAGTATCGCTACACCTTC
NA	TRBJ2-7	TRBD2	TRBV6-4	CASSVDLWGRAYEQYF	TGTGCCAGCAGTGTCGATCTGTGGGGGAGGGCTTACGAGCAGTACTTC
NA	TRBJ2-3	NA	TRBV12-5	CASAWRESTDTQYF	TGTGCTAGTGCTTGGCGCGAGAGCACAGATACGCAGTATTTT
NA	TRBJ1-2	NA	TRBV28	CASSLGVGGYTF	TGTGCCAGCAGTTTAGGGGTAGGTGGCTACACCTTC
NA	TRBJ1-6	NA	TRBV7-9	CASSSIRQPNSPLHF	TGTGCCAGCAGCTCCATTCGGCAGCCTAATTCACCCCTCCACTTT
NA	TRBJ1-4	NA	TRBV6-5	CASSYFLGGLDEKLFF	TGTGCCAGCAGTTACTTTCTCGGGGGACTAGATGAAAAACTGTTTTTT
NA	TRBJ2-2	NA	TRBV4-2	CASSQETTSLSGELFF	TGTGCCAGCAGCCAAGAGACGACTAGTTTGTCCGGGGAGCTGTTTTTT
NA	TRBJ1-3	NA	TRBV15	CATSRDRTGYSGNTIYF	TGTGCCACCAGCAGAGATCGGACGGGGTACTCTGGAAACACCATATATTTT
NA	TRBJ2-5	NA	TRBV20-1	CSAQPQETQYF	TGCAGTGCGCAACCCCAAGAGACCCAGTACTTC
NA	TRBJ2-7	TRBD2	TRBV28	CASSLGASGSGEQYF	TGTGCCAGCAGCCTGGGGGCTAGCGGGAGCGGCGAGCAGTACTTC
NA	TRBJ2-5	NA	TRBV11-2	CASSLDFGGRGRRQETQYF	TGTGCCAGCAGCTTAGATTTTGGGGGAAGGGGACGCCGGCAAGAGACCCAGTACTTC
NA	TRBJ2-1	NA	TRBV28	CASSKTLGGDEQFF	TGTGCCAGCAGTAAGACCCTGGGTGGGGATGAGCAGTTCTTC